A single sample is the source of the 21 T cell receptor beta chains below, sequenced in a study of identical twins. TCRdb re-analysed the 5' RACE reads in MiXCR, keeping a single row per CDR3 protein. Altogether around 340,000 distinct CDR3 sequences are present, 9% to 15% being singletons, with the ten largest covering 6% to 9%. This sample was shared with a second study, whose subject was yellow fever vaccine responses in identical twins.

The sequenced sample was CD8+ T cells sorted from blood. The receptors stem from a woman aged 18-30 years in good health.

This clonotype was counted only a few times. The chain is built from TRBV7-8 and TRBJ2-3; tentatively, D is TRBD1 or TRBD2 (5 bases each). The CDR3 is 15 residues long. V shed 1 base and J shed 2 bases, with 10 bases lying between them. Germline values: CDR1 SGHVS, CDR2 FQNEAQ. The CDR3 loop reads CASSLGGPYTDTQYF. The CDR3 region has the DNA TGTGCCAGCAGCTTAGGGGGACCCTACACAGATACGCAGTATTTT.

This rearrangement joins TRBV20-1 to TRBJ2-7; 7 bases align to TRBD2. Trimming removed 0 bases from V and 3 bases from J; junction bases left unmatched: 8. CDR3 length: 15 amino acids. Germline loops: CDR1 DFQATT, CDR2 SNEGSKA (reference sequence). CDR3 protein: CSAREQAGTHYEQYF. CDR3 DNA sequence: TGCAGTGCTAGAGAGCAAGCGGGAACTCACTACGAGCAGTACTTC.

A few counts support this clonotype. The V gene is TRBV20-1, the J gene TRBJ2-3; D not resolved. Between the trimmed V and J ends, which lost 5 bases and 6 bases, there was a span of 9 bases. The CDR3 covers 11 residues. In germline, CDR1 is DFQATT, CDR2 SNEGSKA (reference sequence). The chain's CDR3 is CSAPHVDTQYF. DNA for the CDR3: TGCAGTGCTCCCCATGTGGATACGCAGTATTTT.

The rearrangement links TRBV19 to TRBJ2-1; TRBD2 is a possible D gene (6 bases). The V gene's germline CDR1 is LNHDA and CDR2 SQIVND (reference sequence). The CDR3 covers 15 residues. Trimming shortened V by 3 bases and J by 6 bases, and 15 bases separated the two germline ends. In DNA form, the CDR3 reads TGTGCCAGTAGTATTTTAGTGGGAGGATTCAATGAGCAGTTCTTC. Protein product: CASSILVGGFNEQFF.

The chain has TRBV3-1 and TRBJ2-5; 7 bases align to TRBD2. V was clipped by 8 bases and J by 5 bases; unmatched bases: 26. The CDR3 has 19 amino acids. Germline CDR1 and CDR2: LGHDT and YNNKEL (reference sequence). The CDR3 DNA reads TGTGCCAGCTCCCAAGAATGGAGGCTAGCGGAGCTCTTATATGAGACCCAGTACTTC. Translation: CASSQEWRLAELLYETQYF.

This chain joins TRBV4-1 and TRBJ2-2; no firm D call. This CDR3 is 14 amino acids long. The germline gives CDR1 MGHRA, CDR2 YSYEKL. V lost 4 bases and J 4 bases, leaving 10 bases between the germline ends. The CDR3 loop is CASSLPSATGELFF. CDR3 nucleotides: TGCGCCAGCAGCCTCCCGTCCGCCACCGGGGAGCTGTTTTTT.

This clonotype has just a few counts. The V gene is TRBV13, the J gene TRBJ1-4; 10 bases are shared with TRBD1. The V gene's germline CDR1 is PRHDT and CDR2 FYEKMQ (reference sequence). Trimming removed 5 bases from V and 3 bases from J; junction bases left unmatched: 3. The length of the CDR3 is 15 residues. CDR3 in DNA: TGTGCCAGCAGCGTGGACAGGGGGGCTAATGAAAAACTGTTTTTT. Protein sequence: CASSVDRGANEKLFF.

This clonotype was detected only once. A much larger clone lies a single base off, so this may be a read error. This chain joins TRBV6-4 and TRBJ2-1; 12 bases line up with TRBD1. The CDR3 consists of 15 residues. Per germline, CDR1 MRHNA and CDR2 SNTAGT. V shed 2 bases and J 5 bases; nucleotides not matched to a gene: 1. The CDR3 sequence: CASSDGTGGHNEQFF. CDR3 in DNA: TGTGCCAGCAGTGACGGGACAGGGGGCCACAATGAGCAGTTCTTC.

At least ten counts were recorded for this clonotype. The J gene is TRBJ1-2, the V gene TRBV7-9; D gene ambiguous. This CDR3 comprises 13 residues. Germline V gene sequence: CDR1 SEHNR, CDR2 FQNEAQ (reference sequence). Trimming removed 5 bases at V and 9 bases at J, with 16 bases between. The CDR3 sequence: CASSPTEYGSYTF. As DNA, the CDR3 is TGTGCCAGCAGCCCGACGGAGTATGGTAGCTACACCTTC.

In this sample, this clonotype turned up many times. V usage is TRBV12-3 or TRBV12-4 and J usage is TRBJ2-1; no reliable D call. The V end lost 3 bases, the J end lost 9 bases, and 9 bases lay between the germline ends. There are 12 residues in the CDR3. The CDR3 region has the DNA TGTGCCAGCAGTTTTCTAGGGTCTGAGCAGTTCTTC. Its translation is CASSFLGSEQFF.

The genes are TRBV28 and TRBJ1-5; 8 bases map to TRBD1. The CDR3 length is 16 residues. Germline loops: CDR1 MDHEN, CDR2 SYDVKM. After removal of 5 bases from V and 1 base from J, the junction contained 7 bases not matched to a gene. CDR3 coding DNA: TGTGCCAGCAGTACCCAGGGGGCGTGGAGCAATCAGCCCCAGCATTTT. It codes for CASSTQGAWSNQPQHF.

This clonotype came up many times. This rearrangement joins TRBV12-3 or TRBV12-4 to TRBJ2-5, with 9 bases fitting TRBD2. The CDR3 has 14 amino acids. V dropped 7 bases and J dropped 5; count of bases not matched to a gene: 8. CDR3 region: CASIGTSSDETQYF. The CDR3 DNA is TGTGCCAGCATCGGGACTAGCTCAGATGAGACCCAGTACTTC.

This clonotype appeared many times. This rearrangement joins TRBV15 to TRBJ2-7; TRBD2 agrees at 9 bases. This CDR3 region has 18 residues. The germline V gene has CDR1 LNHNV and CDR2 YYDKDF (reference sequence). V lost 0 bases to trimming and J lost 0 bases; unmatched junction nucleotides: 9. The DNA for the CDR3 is TGTGCCACCAGCAGAGATGAGGCCGCTAGCGGGATCTCCTACGAGCAGTACTTC. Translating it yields CATSRDEAASGISYEQYF.

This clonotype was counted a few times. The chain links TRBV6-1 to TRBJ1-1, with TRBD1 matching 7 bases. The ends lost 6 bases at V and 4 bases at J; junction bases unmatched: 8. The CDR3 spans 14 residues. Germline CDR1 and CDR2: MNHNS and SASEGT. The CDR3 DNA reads TGTGCCAGCAGCCCATCCGGGACAGCCACTGAAGCTTTCTTT. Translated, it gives CASSPSGTATEAFF.

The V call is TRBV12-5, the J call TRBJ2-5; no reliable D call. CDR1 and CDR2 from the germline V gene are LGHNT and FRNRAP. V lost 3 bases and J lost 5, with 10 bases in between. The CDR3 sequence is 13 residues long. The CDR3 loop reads CASGFDSRETQYF. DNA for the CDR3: TGTGCTAGTGGTTTTGATAGCCGGGAGACCCAGTACTTC.

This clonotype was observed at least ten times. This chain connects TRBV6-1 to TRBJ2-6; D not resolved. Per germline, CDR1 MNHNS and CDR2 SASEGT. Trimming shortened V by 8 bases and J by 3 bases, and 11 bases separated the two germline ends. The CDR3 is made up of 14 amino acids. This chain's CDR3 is CASSLGGGANVLTF. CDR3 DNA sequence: TGTGCCAGCTCCCTAGGTGGTGGGGCCAACGTCCTGACTTTC.

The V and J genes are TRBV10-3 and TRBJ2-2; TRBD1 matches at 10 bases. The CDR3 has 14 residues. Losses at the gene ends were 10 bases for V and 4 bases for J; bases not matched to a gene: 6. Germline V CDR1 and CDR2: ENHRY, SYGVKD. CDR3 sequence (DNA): TGTGCCACCCTTGGACAGGGGGTCACCGGGGAGCTGTTTTTT. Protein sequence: CATLGQGVTGELFF.

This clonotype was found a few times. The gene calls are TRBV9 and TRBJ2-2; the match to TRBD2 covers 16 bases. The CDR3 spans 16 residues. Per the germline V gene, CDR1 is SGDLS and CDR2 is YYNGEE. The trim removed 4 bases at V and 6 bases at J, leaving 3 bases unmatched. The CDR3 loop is CASSPGTSGRAGELFF. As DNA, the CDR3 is TGTGCCAGCAGCCCGGGGACTAGCGGGAGGGCCGGGGAGCTGTTTTTT.

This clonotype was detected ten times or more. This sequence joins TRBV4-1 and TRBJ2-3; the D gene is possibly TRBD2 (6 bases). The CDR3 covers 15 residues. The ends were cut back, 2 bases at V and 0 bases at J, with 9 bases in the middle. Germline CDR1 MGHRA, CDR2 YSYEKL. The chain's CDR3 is CASSQTRGSTDTQYF. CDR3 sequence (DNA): TGCGCCAGCAGCCAAACCCGGGGGAGCACAGATACGCAGTATTTT.

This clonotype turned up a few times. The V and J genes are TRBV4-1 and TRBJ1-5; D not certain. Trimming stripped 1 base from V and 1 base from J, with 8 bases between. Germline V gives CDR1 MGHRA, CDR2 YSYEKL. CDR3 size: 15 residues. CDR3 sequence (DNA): TGCGCCAGCAGCCAAGCCAGGACCAGCAATCAGCCCCAGCATTTT. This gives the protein CASSQARTSNQPQHF.

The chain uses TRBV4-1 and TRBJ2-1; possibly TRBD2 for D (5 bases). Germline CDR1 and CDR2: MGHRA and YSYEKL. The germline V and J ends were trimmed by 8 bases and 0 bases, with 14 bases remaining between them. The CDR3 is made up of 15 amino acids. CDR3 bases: TGCGCCAGCTCGACAACTAGGGACTCCTACAATGAGCAGTTCTTC. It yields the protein CASSTTRDSYNEQFF.